Listed below are T cell receptor beta chains from one sample, sequenced in a study of memory CD4+ T cells and cytomegalovirus serostatus. The method was immunoSEQ multiplex PCR; TCRdb's version includes in-frame clones alone and lacks a portion of them. The data contain over 65,000 clones, roughly 76% of them singletons. Sequenced material: memory CD4+ T cells from blood. These receptors came from an adult in good health and CMV-seropositive. Both conserved end residues are part of each CDR3. Each record gives: V gene, clone size, D gene, J gene, CDR3 length, CDR3 protein, CDR3 DNA. D genes are given only for firm matches. The listing skips clone size in some rows; elsewhere it reads once, few, many or a size class.

V gene: TRBV2; clone size: -; D gene: -; J gene: TRBJ2-7; CDR3 length: 15; CDR3 protein: CASSEDLALSYEQYF; CDR3 DNA: TGTGCCAGCAGTGAAGATTTAGCGCTCTCCTACGAGCAGTACTTC
V gene: TRBV15; clone size: -; D gene: -; J gene: TRBJ2-7; CDR3 length: 16; CDR3 protein: CATSRDLRVGGTEQYF; CDR3 DNA: TGTGCCACCAGCAGAGATTTAAGGGTGGGGGGTACCGAGCAGTACTTC
V gene: TRBV6-1; clone size: -; D gene: -; J gene: TRBJ1-3; CDR3 length: 12; CDR3 protein: CATHAPGNTIYF; CDR3 DNA: TGTGCCACCCATGCTCCCGGAAACACCATATATTTT
V gene: TRBV27; clone size: few; D gene: TRBD1; J gene: TRBJ1-2; CDR3 length: 13; CDR3 protein: CASSSTGADGYTF; CDR3 DNA: TGTGCCAGCAGTTCGACAGGGGCTGATGGCTACACCTTC
V gene: TRBV6-1; clone size: -; D gene: TRBD1; J gene: TRBJ2-3; CDR3 length: 14; CDR3 protein: CASSEGQGTDTQYF; CDR3 DNA: TGTGCCAGCAGTGAAGGACAGGGTACAGATACGCAGTATTTT
V gene: TRBV4-2; clone size: -; D gene: -; J gene: TRBJ2-2; CDR3 length: 15; CDR3 protein: CASSQPQANTGELFF; CDR3 DNA: TGTGCCAGCAGCCAACCCCAAGCAAACACCGGGGAGCTGTTTTTT
V gene: TRBV7-2; clone size: -; D gene: TRBD1; J gene: TRBJ1-2; CDR3 length: 12; CDR3 protein: CASSIQGLGYTF; CDR3 DNA: TGTGCCAGCAGCATACAGGGGCTTGGCTACACCTTC
V gene: TRBV10-3; clone size: -; D gene: -; J gene: TRBJ1-2; CDR3 length: 14; CDR3 protein: CAISVGVGNYGYTF; CDR3 DNA: TGTGCCATCAGTGTTGGGGTAGGGAACTATGGCTACACCTTC
V gene: TRBV30; clone size: -; D gene: -; J gene: TRBJ2-5; CDR3 length: 15; CDR3 protein: CAWRLSGNPQETQYF; CDR3 DNA: TGTGCCTGGAGGTTATCCGGGAACCCGCAAGAGACCCAGTACTTC
V gene: TRBV7-9; clone size: -; D gene: TRBD1; J gene: TRBJ1-1; CDR3 length: 16; CDR3 protein: CASSLGRTGGITEAFF; CDR3 DNA: TGTGCCAGCAGCTTAGGACGTACAGGGGGCATCACTGAAGCTTTCTTT
V gene: TRBV7-9; clone size: -; D gene: -; J gene: TRBJ1-4; CDR3 length: 12; CDR3 protein: CASSLTNEKLFF; CDR3 DNA: TGTGCCAGCAGCTTAACTAATGAAAAACTGTTTTTT
V gene: TRBV7-7; clone size: -; D gene: -; J gene: TRBJ2-5; CDR3 length: 14; CDR3 protein: CASSPIGREETQYF; CDR3 DNA: TGTGCCAGCAGCCCGATCGGGCGGGAAGAGACCCAGTACTTC
V gene: TRBV5-1; clone size: -; D gene: -; J gene: TRBJ1-5; CDR3 length: 15; CDR3 protein: CASSDPREVNQPQHF; CDR3 DNA: TGCGCCAGCAGCGACCCCAGGGAGGTCAATCAGCCCCAGCATTTT
V gene: TRBV15; clone size: -; D gene: TRBD1; J gene: TRBJ2-7; CDR3 length: 16; CDR3 protein: CATSTGPGQAVYEQYF; CDR3 DNA: TGTGCCACCAGCACAGGACCGGGACAGGCAGTCTACGAGCAGTACTTC
V gene: TRBV11-2; clone size: once; D gene: -; J gene: TRBJ1-1; CDR3 length: 16; CDR3 protein: CASSLVGRVMGTEAFF; CDR3 DNA: TGTGCCAGCAGCTTGGTAGGCAGAGTAATGGGCACTGAAGCTTTCTTT
V gene: TRBV5-6; clone size: -; D gene: -; J gene: TRBJ2-5; CDR3 length: 19; CDR3 protein: CASSRIGGQGPFGRETQYF; CDR3 DNA: TGTGCCAGCAGCCGAATTGGCGGGCAGGGGCCCTTCGGGAGGGAGACCCAGTACTTC
V gene: TRBV10-3; clone size: -; D gene: TRBD2; J gene: TRBJ2-1; CDR3 length: 18; CDR3 protein: CAISESNPRTSGGVEQFF; CDR3 DNA: TGTGCCATCAGCGAATCCAATCCCAGGACTAGCGGGGGTGTTGAGCAGTTCTTC
V gene: TRBV10-1; clone size: -; D gene: TRBD1; J gene: TRBJ2-7; CDR3 length: 14; CDR3 protein: CASSGADRPYEQYF; CDR3 DNA: TGCGCCAGCAGTGGGGCGGACAGGCCCTACGAGCAGTACTTC
V gene: TRBV5-4; clone size: -; D gene: TRBD1; J gene: TRBJ1-2; CDR3 length: 15; CDR3 protein: CASSFGTALNYGYTF; CDR3 DNA: TGTGCCAGCAGCTTCGGGACAGCCCTAAACTATGGCTACACCTTC
V gene: TRBV15; clone size: -; D gene: -; J gene: TRBJ2-1; CDR3 length: 16; CDR3 protein: CATSRDRDGSYNEQFF; CDR3 DNA: TGTGCCACCAGCAGAGATAGGGACGGCTCCTACAATGAGCAGTTCTTC